This T cell receptor (beta chain) was observed in a study of blood T cells in healthy people across ages. This clonotype was counted a few times. The antigen remains undetermined. A second PCR of 7 to 11 cycles used a sample-barcoded 5' primer and a J-beta primer mix. Each CDR3 protein is one row after TCRdb ran MiXCR on the 5' RACE reads. The repertoire holds approximately 880,000 distinct CDR3 sequences, with roughly 52% as singletons. General study points: Donors of long life had a larger count of naive CD4+ cells and greater diversity than aged donors.

V gave up 4 bases and J gave up 1 base, with 10 bases separating them. CDR1 is SNHLY and CDR2 is FYNNEI in the germline V gene. The CDR3 loop spans 14 amino acids. This clonotype was obtained from a man aged 30 to 39 in good health. The sample comprised blood. V is TRBV2 and J is TRBJ1-1, with TRBD1 as a possible D gene (5 bases). CDR3 coding DNA: TGTGCCAGCAGTGTCCAGGGTGGGAACACTGAAGCTTTCTTT. It translates to CASSVQGGNTEAFF. Drawing the rest from reference TRBV2 and TRBJ1-1, the complete variable domain is EPEVTQTPSHQVTQMGQEVILRCVPISNHLYFYWYRQILGQKVEFLVSFYNNEISEKSEIFDDQFSVERPDGSNFTLKIRSTKLEDSAMYFCASSVQGGNTEAFFGQGTRLTVV.